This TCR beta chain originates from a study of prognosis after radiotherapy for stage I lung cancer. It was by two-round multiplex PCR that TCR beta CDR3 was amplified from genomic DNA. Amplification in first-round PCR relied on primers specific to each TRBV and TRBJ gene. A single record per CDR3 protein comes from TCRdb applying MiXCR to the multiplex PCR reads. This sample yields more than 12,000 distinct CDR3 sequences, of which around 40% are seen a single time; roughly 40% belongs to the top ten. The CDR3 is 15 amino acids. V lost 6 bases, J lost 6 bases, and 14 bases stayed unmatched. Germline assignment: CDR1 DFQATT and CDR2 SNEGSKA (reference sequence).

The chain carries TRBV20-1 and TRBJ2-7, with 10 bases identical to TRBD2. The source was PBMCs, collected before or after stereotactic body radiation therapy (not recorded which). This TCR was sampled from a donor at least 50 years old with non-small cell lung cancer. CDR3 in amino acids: CSAKTSGIPLGEQYF. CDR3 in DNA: TGCAGTGCGAAAACTAGCGGGATTCCCTTGGGCGAGCAGTACTTC.